The 8 T cell receptor beta chains listed next were all sequenced from one sample in a study of T cell repertoires in cytomegalovirus infection. TCRdb independently ran MiXCR on the reads; one entry per CDR3 protein. Among some 400,000 distinct CDR3 sequences listed, around 32% were seen once. Sequencing was carried out using PBMCs. These receptors came from a human donor in good health (CMV status not recorded). Some clones in this sample may be carry-over from other donors' samples.

Remarks on this clonotype: A read error may account for a junction end that differs from germline. Here the CDR3 DNA reads TGTGCCAGCAGCCTAGCCTTAGGGGCTGGCTACACCTTC. Encoded protein: CASSLALGAGYTF. The chain joins TRBV7-4 to TRBJ1-2; TRBD1 is a possible D gene (5 bases). The CDR3 sequence is 13 residues long. Germline CDR1 and CDR2: SGHVT and SQSDAQ.

As to this clonotype: A read error may explain this, as a much larger clone is one base away. The conserved closing phenylalanine or tryptophan is absent in this CDR3, likely reflecting a read error. The chain combines TRBV6-4 with TRBJ2-2; no clear D gene. Trimming removed 0 bases at V and 5 bases at J, with 7 bases between. Germline-derived CDR1 and CDR2 are MRHNA and SNTAGT. This CDR3 has 14 residues. The CDR3 here is CASSDSEETGELFL. CDR3 DNA sequence: TGTGCCAGCAGTGACTCTGAAGAGACCGGGGAGCTGTTTTTA.

Ten or more counts support this clonotype. This chain links TRBV28 with TRBJ2-7; either TRBD1 or TRBD2 may supply D (5 bases each). This CDR3 contains 14 residues. Looked up from germline, CDR1 is MDHEN and CDR2 is SYDVKM. V shed 7 bases and J shed 6 bases, with 19 bases lying between them. As DNA, the CDR3 is TGTGCCAGCATTCGGACTGGGGGTATGGGCGAGCAGTACTTC. Its protein is CASIRTGGMGEQYF.

As to this clonotype: This could be a read error, since a much larger clone is one nucleotide away. The rearrangement uses TRBV7-2 and TRBJ2-7, with D hard to call. This CDR3 contains 13 residues. Germline CDR1 is SGHTA and CDR2 is FQGNSA. CDR3 in amino acids: CAGSSDLSYEQYF. The CDR3 nucleotides are TGTGCCGGCAGCTCGGACCTCTCCTACGAGCAGTACTTC.

This chain connects TRBV7-9 to TRBJ1-6; unclear D gene. From germline, CDR1 is SEHNR and CDR2 FQNEAQ (reference sequence). The CDR3 loop spans 15 amino acids. The germline V and J ends were trimmed by 2 bases and 8 bases, with 13 bases remaining between them. This CDR3 is CASSLRGLGYSPLHF. The CDR3 nucleotides are TGTGCCAGCAGCTTACGAGGGCTTGGGTATTCACCCCTCCACTTT.

The chain employs TRBV12-3 or TRBV12-4 and TRBJ2-7, with 11 bases lining up with TRBD1. This CDR3 spans 14 amino acids. The V segment lost 5 bases and the J segment 3 bases; nucleotides outside the gene matches: 3. Here the CDR3 reads CASSGGQGGYEQYF. The CDR3 bases are TGTGCCAGCAGTGGGGGACAGGGGGGCTACGAGCAGTACTTC.

This rearrangement joins TRBV5-6 to TRBJ1-1; 9 bases line up with TRBD1. With V trimmed by 7 bases and J by 1 base, 2 bases remained unmatched. Looked up from germline, CDR1 is SGHDT and CDR2 is YYEEEE. The CDR3 is 13 residues long. CDR3 sequence reads: CASEGQGNTEAFF. The CDR3, as DNA: TGTGCCAGCGAGGGACAGGGGAACACTGAAGCTTTCTTT.

This clonotype has only a few counts. The chain links TRBV6-6 to TRBJ2-3; the match to TRBD1 covers 9 bases. The CDR3 runs to 16 residues. Germline-derived CDR1 and CDR2 are MNHNY and SVGAGI (reference sequence). The V segment lost 8 bases and the J segment 4 bases; nucleotides outside the gene matches: 13. As DNA, the CDR3 is TGTGCCAGCGGGGTACAGGGGGCGCTGGTCGCAGATACGCAGTATTTT. Protein: CASGVQGALVADTQYF.